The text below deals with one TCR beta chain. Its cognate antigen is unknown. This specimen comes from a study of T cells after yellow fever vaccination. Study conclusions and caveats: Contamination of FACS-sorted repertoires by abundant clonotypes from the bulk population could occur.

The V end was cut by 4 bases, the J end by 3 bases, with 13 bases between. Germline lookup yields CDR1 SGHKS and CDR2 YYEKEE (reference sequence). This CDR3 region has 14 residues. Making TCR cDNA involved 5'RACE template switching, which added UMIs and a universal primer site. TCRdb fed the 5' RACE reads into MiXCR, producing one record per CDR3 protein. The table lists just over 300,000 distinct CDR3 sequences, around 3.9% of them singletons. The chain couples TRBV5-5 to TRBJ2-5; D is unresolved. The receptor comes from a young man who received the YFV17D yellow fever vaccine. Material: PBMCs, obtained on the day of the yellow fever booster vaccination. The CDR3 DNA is TGTGCCAGCAGCACCGCCGGGTTCGAAGAGACCCAGTACTTC. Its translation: CASSTAGFEETQYF.